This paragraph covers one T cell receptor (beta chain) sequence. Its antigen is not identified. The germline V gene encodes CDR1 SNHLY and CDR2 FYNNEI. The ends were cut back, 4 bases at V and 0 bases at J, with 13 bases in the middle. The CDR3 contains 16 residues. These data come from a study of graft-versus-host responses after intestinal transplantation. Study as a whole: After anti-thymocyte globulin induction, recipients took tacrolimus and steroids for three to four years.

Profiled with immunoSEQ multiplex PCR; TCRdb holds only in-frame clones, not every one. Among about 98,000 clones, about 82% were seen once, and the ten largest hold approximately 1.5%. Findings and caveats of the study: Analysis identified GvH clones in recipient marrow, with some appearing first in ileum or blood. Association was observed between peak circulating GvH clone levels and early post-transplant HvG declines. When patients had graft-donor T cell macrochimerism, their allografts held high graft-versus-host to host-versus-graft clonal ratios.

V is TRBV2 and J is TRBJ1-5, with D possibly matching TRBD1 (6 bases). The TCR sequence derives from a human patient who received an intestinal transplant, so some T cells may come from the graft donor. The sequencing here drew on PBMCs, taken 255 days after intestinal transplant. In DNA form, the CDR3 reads TGTGCCAGCAGTGGGACAGCGGGATATAGCAATCAGCCCCAGCATTTT. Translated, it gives CASSGTAGYSNQPQHF.